This T cell receptor beta chain was documented in a study of graft-versus-host responses after intestinal transplantation. The overall study: The study gave all recipients anti-thymocyte globulin induction, then tacrolimus and steroids for roughly 3 years. Overall study findings and caveats: The study found high graft-versus-host to host-versus-graft clonal ratios in allografts of patients with graft-donor T cell macrochimerism. GvH clones turned up in recipient marrow; some had shown up first in ileum or blood.

Method: immunoSEQ multiplex PCR; TCRdb's copy keeps in-frame clones and lacks some. The sample contains around 40,000 clones, approximately 95% of which appear only once. V dropped 0 bases and J dropped 0 bases, with 15 bases sitting between them. This CDR3 spans 18 amino acids. Germline V gene lookup returns CDR1 MGHRA and CDR2 YSYEKL. About this clone: Its specificity is not known.

The source is a human donor who was the organ donor for an intestinal transplant. The gene calls are TRBV4-1 and TRBJ1-3; D is perhaps TRBD1 (5 bases). The specimen was unstimulated CD8+ T cells sorted from spleen or lymph node cells, collected before transplant. DNA of the CDR3: TGCGCCAGCAGCCAAGATACCGGGCGACAGTCCTCTGGAAACACCATATATTTT. This encodes CASSQDTGRQSSGNTIYF.